These T cell receptor beta chains were read from a single sample in a study of cytomegalovirus exposure and HLA in healthy donors. Sequencing used immunoSEQ multiplex PCR; TCRdb keeps in-frame clones, though not all of them. The table has approximately 120,000 clones, under 80% seen once. The sequencing sample was made of PBMCs. These receptors were obtained from a middle-aged man in good health and CMV-seropositive. Each CDR3 is given with its conserved first and last residue. The D gene is left open where the match is weak. Clone sizes are given selectively: once, few, many, or a class where the clone is expanded.

length | J | size | V | D | DNA | CDR3
13 | TRBJ2-7 | - | TRBV5-4 | TRBD2 | TGTGCCAGCAGCCAAGCGGGGGGTTACGAGCAGTACTTC | CASSQAGGYEQYF
16 | TRBJ2-7 | few | TRBV4-3 | TRBD2 | TGCGCCAGCAGCCAAGGTCCTAGCGGGAGTGGTTACGAGCAGTACTTC | CASSQGPSGSGYEQYF
17 | TRBJ2-1 | - | TRBV4-2 | - | TGTGCCAGCAGCCAAGATTCTAGGCTAGACGGCTACAATGAGCAGTTCTTC | CASSQDSRLDGYNEQFF
17 | TRBJ1-4 | - | TRBV13 | TRBD1 | TGTGCCAGCAGCTTCCGGACAGGGAGGTCAACTAATGAAAAACTGTTTTTT | CASSFRTGRSTNEKLFF
15 | TRBJ2-7 | few | TRBV4-3 | TRBD2 | TGCGCCAGCAGCCAAGATTTAGCGGGGACCTACGAGCAGTACTTC | CASSQDLAGTYEQYF
19 | TRBJ2-7 | - | TRBV2 | TRBD2 | TGTGCCAGCAGTGAGGGAAGGGAGGGGAAGAAGTCGTGGTCCTACGAGCAGTACTTC | CASSEGREGKKSWSYEQYF
16 | TRBJ2-3 | - | TRBV25-1 | TRBD2 | TGTGCCAGCAGTGAAAGACTAGCGGCTAGCACAGATACGCAGTATTTT | CASSERLAASTDTQYF
14 | TRBJ2-4 | - | TRBV7-2 | - | TGTGCCAGCACCCTAGACAGCAACAAAAACATTCAGTACTTC | CASTLDSNKNIQYF
13 | TRBJ2-1 | - | TRBV6-1 | - | TGTGCCAGCAACTACGATACCTACAATGAGCAGTTCTTC | CASNYDTYNEQFF
16 | TRBJ2-7 | - | TRBV27 | - | TGTGCCAGCACCCGGGACTCCGGCAGGCCCATTTGGGAGCAGTACTTC | CASTRDSGRPIWEQYF
13 | TRBJ1-2 | - | TRBV7-2 | - | TGTGCCAGCAGCTTATACATGAACTATGGCTACACCTTC | CASSLYMNYGYTF
14 | TRBJ2-1 | - | TRBV27 | - | TGTGCCAGCATTGGAGCGGATAATCACAATGGGCAGTTCTTC | CASIGADNHNGQFF
14 | TRBJ2-3 | - | TRBV11-3 | - | TGTGCCAGCAGCTTTTGGGGAGTTAAAGATACGCAGTATTTT | CASSFWGVKDTQYF
14 | TRBJ1-1 | - | TRBV7-9 | - | TGTGCCAGCAGCTTCCAGGGTCTGATGGCTGAAGCTTTCTTT | CASSFQGLMAEAFF
16 | TRBJ1-2 | - | TRBV19 | - | TGTGCCAGTAGTATCGCCAGGGAGGAACCTCAGGCTGGCTACACCTTC | CASSIAREEPQAGYTF
13 | TRBJ1-2 | - | TRBV2 | - | TGTGCCAGACAGGTCAAGGGATGGGATGGCTACACCTTC | CARQVKGWDGYTF
13 | TRBJ2-1 | - | TRBV7-9 | - | TGTGCCAGCAGCTTAGACAGCTACAATGAGCAGTTCTTC | CASSLDSYNEQFF
15 | TRBJ2-7 | - | TRBV5-5 | - | TGTGCCAGCAGCTTGGAGGGACACCGAGCCTACGAGCAGTACTTC | CASSLEGHRAYEQYF
15 | TRBJ2-3 | - | TRBV19 | TRBD2 | TGTGCCAGTAACCCACAGGCCCGGGGGGAAAATACGCAGTATTTT | CASNPQARGENTQYF
15 | TRBJ2-1 | few | TRBV19 | TRBD1 | TGTGCCAGTAGTGGGGGACAGGACGTGTACAATGAGCAGTTCTTC | CASSGGQDVYNEQFF
18 | TRBJ2-2 | - | TRBV4-3 | TRBD1 | TGCGCCAGCAGTCAAGAAGATGGGACAGTAGCGAACACCGGGGAGCTGTTTTTT | CASSQEDGTVANTGELFF
16 | TRBJ2-7 | - | TRBV5-1 | TRBD2 | TGCGCCAGCAGCTTCACCGGGACTAGCGGTTCCTACGAGCAGTACTTC | CASSFTGTSGSYEQYF
14 | TRBJ2-2 | - | TRBV10-1 | TRBD1 | TGCGCCAGCAGTGAGGGGACCCTACAGGGGAAGCTGTTTTTT | CASSEGTLQGKLFF
17 | TRBJ1-5 | few | TRBV21-1 | - | TGTGCCAGCAGCAAACCATATTTGAGGAGCCGCAATCAGCCCCAGCATTTT | CASSKPYLRSRNQPQHF
11 | TRBJ1-2 | - | TRBV9 | - | TGTGCCAGCAGCGTAGGCGTTGGCTACACCTTC | CASSVGVGYTF
16 | TRBJ2-1 | - | TRBV6-5 | TRBD2 | TGTGCCAGCAGTTACTCGAATCGGGGGGTCTACAATGAGCAGTTCTTC | CASSYSNRGVYNEQFF